The sequence of this TCR beta chain was determined in a study of cytomegalovirus exposure and HLA in healthy donors. The V end was cut by 10 bases, the J end by 4 bases, with 19 bases between. The germline gives CDR1 SGHVS, CDR2 FQNEAQ. CDR3 length equals 14 residues. TCRdb's copy holds only in-frame clones and misses some; the assay was immunoSEQ multiplex PCR. Among about 190,000 clones, approximately 83% were seen once, and the ten largest hold under 3.5%. The specimen was PBMCs. This receptor was taken from a woman aged 18-35 years in good health and CMV-seropositive. The chain uses TRBV7-8 and TRBJ2-5; unclear D gene. CDR3 in amino acids: CATGRGPAGETQYF. Written as DNA, the CDR3 is TGTGCCACCGGCCGCGGTCCCGCCGGAGAGACCCAGTACTTC. The whole variable domain, filled in from reference TRBV7-8 and TRBJ2-5, reads GAGVSQSPRYKVAKRGQDVALRCDPISGHVSLFWYQQALGQGPEFLTYFQNEAQLDKSGLPSDRFFAERPEGSVSTLKIQRTQQEDSAVYLCATGRGPAGETQYFGPGTRLLVL.